Below, one T cell receptor beta chain is given with its context. The antigen is unknown. PCR primers comprised 60 Vbeta and 13 Jbeta primers. Repertoires were generated with immunoSEQ multiplex PCR, while TCRdb's copy carries only in-frame clones and drops some. This table holds about 200,000 clones, roughly 72% found once. The data belong to a study of cytomegalovirus exposure and HLA in healthy donors. At the level of the study: Out of 300 to 500 genotyped donors, roughly 83% belonged to the Caucasian-associated ancestry cluster. Study results and caveats: Most TCR sequences showed up rarely, but some public TCRs showed up in many donors.

The V and J ends lost 1 base and 6 bases respectively, with 2 bases between them. This CDR3 is built from 11 residues. Germline V CDR1 and CDR2: LGHNA, YNFKEQ. The chain has TRBV4-2 and TRBJ2-3; no reliable D call. This TCR was recovered from a man aged 30 to 45 in good health and CMV-seronegative. Sequenced input: PBMCs. Written as DNA, the CDR3 is TGTGCCAGCAGCCAAGCGGATACGCAGTATTTT. Protein: CASSQADTQYF.